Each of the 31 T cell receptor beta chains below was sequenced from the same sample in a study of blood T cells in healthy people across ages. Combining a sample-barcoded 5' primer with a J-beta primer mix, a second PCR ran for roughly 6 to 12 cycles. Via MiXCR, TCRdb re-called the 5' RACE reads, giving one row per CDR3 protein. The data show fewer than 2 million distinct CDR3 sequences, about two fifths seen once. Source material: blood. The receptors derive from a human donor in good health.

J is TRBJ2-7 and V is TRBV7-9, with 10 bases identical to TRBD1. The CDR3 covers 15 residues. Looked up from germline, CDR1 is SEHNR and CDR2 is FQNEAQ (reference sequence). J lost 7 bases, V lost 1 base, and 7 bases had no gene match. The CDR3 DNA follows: TGTGCCAGCAGCTTAGGGACAGGGGGAGTACAAGAGCAGTACTTC. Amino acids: CASSLGTGGVQEQYF.

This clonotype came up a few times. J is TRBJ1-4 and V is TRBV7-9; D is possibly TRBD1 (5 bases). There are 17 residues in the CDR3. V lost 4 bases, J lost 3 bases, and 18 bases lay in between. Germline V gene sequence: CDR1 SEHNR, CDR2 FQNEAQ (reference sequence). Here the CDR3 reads CASSSPKTRESNEKLFF. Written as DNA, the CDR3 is TGTGCCAGCAGCTCCCCGAAAACCAGGGAGTCTAATGAAAAACTGTTTTTT.

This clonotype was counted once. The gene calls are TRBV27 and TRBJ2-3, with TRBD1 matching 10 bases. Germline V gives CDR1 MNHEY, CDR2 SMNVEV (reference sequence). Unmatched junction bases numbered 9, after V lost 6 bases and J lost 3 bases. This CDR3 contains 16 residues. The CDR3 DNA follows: TGTGCCAGCAGACCTCGGACAGGGGGGTTTACAGATACGCAGTATTTT. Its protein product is CASRPRTGGFTDTQYF.

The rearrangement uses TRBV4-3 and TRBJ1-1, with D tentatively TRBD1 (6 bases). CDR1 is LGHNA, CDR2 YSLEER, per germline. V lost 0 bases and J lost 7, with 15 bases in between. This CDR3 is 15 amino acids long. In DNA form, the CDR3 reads TGCGCCAGCAGCCAAGAGCCGGGACACGGTTATGAAGCTTTCTTT. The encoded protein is CASSQEPGHGYEAFF.

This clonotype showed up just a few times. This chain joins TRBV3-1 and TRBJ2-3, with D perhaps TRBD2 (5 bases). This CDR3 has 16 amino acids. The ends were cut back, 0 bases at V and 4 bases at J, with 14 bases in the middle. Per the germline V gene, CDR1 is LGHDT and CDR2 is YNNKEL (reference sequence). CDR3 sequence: CASSQEVPSIADTQYF. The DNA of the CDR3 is TGTGCCAGCAGCCAAGAAGTCCCTAGCATTGCAGATACGCAGTATTTT.

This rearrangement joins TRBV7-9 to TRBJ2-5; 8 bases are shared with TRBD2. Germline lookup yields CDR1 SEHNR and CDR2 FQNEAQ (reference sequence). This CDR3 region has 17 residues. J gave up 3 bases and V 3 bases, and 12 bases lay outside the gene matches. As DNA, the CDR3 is TGTGCCAGCAGCTTTTCCCTCGTGGCGGGGGGCGAAGAGACCCAGTACTTC. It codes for CASSFSLVAGGEETQYF.

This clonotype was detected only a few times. CDR3 bases: TGCGCCAGCAGCCGCGCCTGGGTATTCCTGACAGATACGCAGTATTTT. Translation gives CASSRAWVFLTDTQYF. The chain employs TRBV5-1 and TRBJ2-3; no firm D call. Germline CDR1 is SGHRS and CDR2 is YFSETQ. The length of the CDR3 is 16 residues. V lost 4 bases to trimming and J lost 3 bases, with 18 bases between them.

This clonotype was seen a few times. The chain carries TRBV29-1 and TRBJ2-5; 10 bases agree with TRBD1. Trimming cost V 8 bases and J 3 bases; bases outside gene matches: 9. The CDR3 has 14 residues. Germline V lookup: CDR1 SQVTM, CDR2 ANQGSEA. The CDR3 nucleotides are TGCAGCACCCAAGGGACAGGGGCAGAAGAGACCCAGTACTTC. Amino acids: CSTQGTGAEETQYF.

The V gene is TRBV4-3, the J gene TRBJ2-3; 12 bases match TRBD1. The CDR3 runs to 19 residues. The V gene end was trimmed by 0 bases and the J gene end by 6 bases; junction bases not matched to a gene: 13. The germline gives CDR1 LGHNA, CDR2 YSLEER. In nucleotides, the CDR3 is TGCGCCAGCAGCCAAGATCGGTCCCACCCGGGACAGGGGGCTGATACGCAGTATTTT. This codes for CASSQDRSHPGQGADTQYF.

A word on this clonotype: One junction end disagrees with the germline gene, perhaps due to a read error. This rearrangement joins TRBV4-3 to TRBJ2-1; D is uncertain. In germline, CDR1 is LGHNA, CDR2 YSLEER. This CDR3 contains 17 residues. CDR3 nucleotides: TGCGCCAGCAGCCAAGACCCTAACTACGAAGATTACAATGGGCAGTTCTTC. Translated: CASSQDPNYEDYNGQFF.

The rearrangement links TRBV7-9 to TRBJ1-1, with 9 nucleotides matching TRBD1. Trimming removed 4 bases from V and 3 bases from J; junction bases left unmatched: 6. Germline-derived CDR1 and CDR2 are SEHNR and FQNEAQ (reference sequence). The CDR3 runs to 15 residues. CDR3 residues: CASSSERTGDTEAFF. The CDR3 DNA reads TGTGCCAGCAGCTCCGAGCGGACAGGGGACACTGAAGCTTTCTTT.

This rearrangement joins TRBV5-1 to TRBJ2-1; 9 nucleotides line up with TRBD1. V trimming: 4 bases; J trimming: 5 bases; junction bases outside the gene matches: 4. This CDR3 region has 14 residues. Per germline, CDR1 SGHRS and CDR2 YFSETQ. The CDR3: CASSPDRGHNEQFF. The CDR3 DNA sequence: TGCGCCAGCAGCCCGGACAGGGGCCACAATGAGCAGTTCTTC.

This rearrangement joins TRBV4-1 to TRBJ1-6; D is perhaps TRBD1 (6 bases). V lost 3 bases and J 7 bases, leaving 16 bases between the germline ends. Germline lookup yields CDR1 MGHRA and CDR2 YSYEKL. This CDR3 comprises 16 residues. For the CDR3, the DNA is TGCGCCAGCAGCCACGAGAGGGGACAACAGAATTCACCCCTCCACTTT. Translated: CASSHERGQQNSPLHF.

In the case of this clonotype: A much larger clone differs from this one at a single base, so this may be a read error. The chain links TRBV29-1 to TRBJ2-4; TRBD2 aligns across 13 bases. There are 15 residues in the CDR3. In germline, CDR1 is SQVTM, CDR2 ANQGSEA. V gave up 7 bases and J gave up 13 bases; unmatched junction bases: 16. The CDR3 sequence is CSERLAGGSYNEQYF. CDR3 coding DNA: TGCAGCGAACGACTAGCGGGGGGTTCCTACAATGAGCAGTACTTC. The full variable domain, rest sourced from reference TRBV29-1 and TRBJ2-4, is SAVISQKPSRDICQRGTSLTIQCQVDSQVTMMFWYRQQPGQSLTLIATANQGSEATYESGFVIDKFPISRPNLTFSTLTVSNMSPEDSSIYLCSERLAGGSYNEQYFGAGTRLSVL.

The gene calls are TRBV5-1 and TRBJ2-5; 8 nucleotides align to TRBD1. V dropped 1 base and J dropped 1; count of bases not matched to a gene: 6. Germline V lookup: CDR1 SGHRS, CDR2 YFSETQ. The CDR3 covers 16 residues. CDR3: CASSLWGQGAQETQYF. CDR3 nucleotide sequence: TGCGCCAGCAGCTTGTGGGGGCAGGGGGCCCAAGAGACCCAGTACTTC.

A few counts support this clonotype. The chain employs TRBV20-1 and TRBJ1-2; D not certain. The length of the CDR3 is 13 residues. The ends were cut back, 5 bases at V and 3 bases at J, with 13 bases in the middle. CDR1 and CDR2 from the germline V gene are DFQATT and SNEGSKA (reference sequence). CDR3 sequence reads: CSAPGTLDYGYTF. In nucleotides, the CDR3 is TGCAGTGCTCCCGGCACCCTGGACTATGGCTACACCTTC.

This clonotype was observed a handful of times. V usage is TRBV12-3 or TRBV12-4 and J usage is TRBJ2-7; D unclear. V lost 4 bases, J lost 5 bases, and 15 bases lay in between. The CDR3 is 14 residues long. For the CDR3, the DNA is TGTGCCAGCAGTTCTCAAGATAGTGTCCACGAGCAGTACTTC. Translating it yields CASSSQDSVHEQYF.

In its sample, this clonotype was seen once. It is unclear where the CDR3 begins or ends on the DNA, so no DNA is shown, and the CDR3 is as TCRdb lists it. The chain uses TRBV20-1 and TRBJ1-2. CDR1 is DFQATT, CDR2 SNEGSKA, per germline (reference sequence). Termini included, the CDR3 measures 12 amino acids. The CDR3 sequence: CITTVPYYGCTF.

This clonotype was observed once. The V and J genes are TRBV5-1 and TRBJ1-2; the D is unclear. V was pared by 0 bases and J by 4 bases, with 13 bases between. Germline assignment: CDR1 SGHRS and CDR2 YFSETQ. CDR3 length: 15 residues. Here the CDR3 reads CASSLVSEGSYGYTF. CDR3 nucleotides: TGCGCCAGCAGCTTGGTATCGGAGGGCAGCTATGGCTACACCTTC.

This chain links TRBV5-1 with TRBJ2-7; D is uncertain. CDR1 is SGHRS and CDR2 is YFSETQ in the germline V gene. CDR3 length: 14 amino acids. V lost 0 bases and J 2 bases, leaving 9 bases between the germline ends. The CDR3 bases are TGCGCCAGCAGCTTGGGCACTAACGCCTACGAGCAGTACTTC. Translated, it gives CASSLGTNAYEQYF. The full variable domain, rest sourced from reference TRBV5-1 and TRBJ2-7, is KAGVTQTPRYLIKTRGQQVTLSCSPISGHRSVSWYQQTPGQGLQFLFEYFSETQRNKGNFPGRFSGRQFSNSRSEMNVSTLELGDSALYLCASSLGTNAYEQYFGPGTRLTVT.

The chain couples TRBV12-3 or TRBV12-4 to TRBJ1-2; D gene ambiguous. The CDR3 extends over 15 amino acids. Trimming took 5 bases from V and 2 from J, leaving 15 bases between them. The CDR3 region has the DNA TGTGCCAGCAGTCTACCGGACTTACGAAACTATGGCTACACCTTC. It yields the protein CASSLPDLRNYGYTF.

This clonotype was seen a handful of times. The CDR3 DNA is TGCGCCAGCAGCCAAGACTGGGCCCTTCGACTAGGGAGATCCTACGAGCAGTACTTC. Translating gives CASSQDWALRLGRSYEQYF. This chain uses TRBV4-3 with TRBJ2-7; TRBD2 might be the D (6 bases). Germline values: CDR1 LGHNA, CDR2 YSLEER. The CDR3 has 19 amino acids. V shed 0 bases and J shed 1 base, with 22 bases lying between them.

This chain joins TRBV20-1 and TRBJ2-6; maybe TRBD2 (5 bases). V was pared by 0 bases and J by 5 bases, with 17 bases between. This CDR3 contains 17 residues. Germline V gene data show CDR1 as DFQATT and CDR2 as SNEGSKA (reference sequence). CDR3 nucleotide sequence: TGCAGTGCTAGAGATTTAATGAGGGCCGGCAGGGCCAACGTCCTGACTTTC. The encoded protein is CSARDLMRAGRANVLTF.

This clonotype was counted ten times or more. CDR3: CASSLRRGDEQFF. DNA for the CDR3: TGTGCCAGCAGTTTACGCAGGGGCGATGAGCAGTTCTTC. V is TRBV27 and J is TRBJ2-1; weak D call: TRBD1 (6 bases). The CDR3 totals 13 residues. The germline V gene has CDR1 MNHEY and CDR2 SMNVEV (reference sequence). Trimming pared 2 bases from V and 8 bases from J, leaving 10 bases between.

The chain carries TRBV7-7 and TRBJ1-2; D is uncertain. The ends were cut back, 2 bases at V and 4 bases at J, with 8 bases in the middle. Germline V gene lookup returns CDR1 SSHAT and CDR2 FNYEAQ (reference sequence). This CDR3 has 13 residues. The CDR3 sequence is CASSLRWFYGYTF. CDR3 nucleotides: TGTGCCAGCAGCTTACGTTGGTTCTATGGCTACACCTTC. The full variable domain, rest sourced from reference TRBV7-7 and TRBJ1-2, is GAGVSQSPRYKVTKRGQDVTLRCDPISSHATLYWYQQALGQGPEFLTYFNYEAQPDKSGLPSDRFSAERPEGSISTLTIQRTEQRDSAMYRCASSLRWFYGYTFGSGTRLTVV.

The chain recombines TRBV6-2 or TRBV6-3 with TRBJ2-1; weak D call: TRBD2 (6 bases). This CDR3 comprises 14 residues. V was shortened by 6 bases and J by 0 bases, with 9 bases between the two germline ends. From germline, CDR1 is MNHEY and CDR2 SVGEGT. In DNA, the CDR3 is TGTGCCAGCAGCGGACTATCCTCCTACAATGAGCAGTTCTTC. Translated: CASSGLSSYNEQFF.

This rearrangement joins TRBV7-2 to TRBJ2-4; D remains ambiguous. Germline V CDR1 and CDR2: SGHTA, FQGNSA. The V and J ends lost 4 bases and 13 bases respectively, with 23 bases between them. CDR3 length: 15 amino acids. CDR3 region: CASSSKTAGSYKQYF. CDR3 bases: TGTGCCAGCAGCTCTAAAACCGCCGGATCCTACAAGCAGTACTTC.

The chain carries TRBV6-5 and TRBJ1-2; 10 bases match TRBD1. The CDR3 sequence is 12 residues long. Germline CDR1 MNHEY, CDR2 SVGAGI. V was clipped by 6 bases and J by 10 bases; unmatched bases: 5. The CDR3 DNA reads TGTGCCAGCAGCCGGACAGGGGGAAACTACACCTTC. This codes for CASSRTGGNYTF.

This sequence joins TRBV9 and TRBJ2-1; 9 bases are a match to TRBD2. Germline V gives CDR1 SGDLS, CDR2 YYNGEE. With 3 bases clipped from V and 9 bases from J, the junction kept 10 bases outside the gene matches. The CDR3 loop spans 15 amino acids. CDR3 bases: TGTGCCAGCAGCGGACAGGGACTAGCTGGCATTGAGCAGTTCTTC. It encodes CASSGQGLAGIEQFF.

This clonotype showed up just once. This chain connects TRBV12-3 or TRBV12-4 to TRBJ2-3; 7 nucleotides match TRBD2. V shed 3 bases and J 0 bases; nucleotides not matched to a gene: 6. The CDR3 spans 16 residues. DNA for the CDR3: TGTGCCAGCAGTTTCTACGGGGGGAATAGCACAGATACGCAGTATTTT. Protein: CASSFYGGNSTDTQYF.

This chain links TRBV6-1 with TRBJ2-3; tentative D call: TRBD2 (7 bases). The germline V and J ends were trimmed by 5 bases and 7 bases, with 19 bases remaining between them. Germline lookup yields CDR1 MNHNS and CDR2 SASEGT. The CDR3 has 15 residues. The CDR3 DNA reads TGTGCCAGCAGTCCCCCCGGGGGCGGGGGTAATACGCAGTATTTT. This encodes CASSPPGGGGNTQYF.